The clone carrying this T cell receptor (beta chain) is medium-sized (0.01 to 0.1%) within its sample. Its antigen remains unknown. The data stem from a study of siplizumab effects on memory and regulatory T cells. The mixed lymphocyte reaction cells underwent coculture at 37°C for about six days. About 100,000 TCR templates underwent assay in each sample. The table came from immunoSEQ multiplex PCR; TCRdb's copy has only in-frame clones and leaves some out. Of 6,000 or so clones in the sample, just over 35% are singletons; the top ten hold about 16%. V lost 0 bases to trimming and J lost 0 bases, with 11 bases between them. This CDR3 has 17 residues. From germline, CDR1 is MNHEY and CDR2 SMNVEV (reference sequence).

The specimen was CFSE-low (dividing) CD8+ T cells sorted from an allogeneic mixed lymphocyte reaction. This chain connects TRBV27 to TRBJ1-4; D unresolved. The sequence was obtained from a human donor in good health; the cells came from an allogeneic mixed lymphocyte reaction. The CDR3 nucleotides read TGTGCCAGCAGTTTATCGATTAACCTCCCAACTAATGAAAAACTGTTTTTT. This codes for CASSLSINLPTNEKLFF.